One sample yielded the 27 T cell receptor beta chains listed below, sequenced in a study of shared clonotypes between healthy human individuals. TCRdb's table, derived via immunoSEQ multiplex PCR, lists solely in-frame clones and lacks some. The sample consists of 2 million to 2.5 million clones, 90% to 96% of them appearing once. Sequenced material: naive CD4+ T cells sorted from blood. The subset: CD45RA+ positively selected. All receptors derive from a man younger than 35 in good health.

The CDR3 coding sequence is TGTGCCATCAGTGAGGGTGACCCCGGGGGCGGAAACACCATATATTTT. This translates into CAISEGDPGGGNTIYF. The rearrangement uses TRBV10-3 and TRBJ1-3, with D maybe TRBD1 (6 bases). Germline V gene sequence: CDR1 ENHRY, CDR2 SYGVKD. Trimming took off 2 bases at V and 4 bases at J, with 15 bases between the two ends. The CDR3 contains 16 residues.

The chain combines TRBV7-2 with TRBJ2-1, with unresolved D. Germline V gives CDR1 SGHTA, CDR2 FQGNSA. The V gene lost 5 bases and the J gene lost 5 bases, with 10 bases spanning the gap. The CDR3 runs to 13 residues. CDR3 residues: CASSTPGNNEQFF. The CDR3 region has the DNA TGTGCCAGCAGCACACCTGGGAACAATGAGCAGTTCTTC. Using reference TRBV7-2 and TRBJ2-1 for the parts outside the CDR3, the full variable domain is GAGVSQSPSNKVTEKGKDVELRCDPISGHTALYWYRQSLGQGLEFLIYFQGNSAPDKSGLPSDRFSAERTGGSVSTLTIQRTQQEDSAVYLCASSTPGNNEQFFGPGTRLTVL.

The chain links TRBV5-4 to TRBJ2-5, with D unresolved. Germline CDR1 is SGHNT and CDR2 is YYREEE (reference sequence). The V gene lost 5 bases and the J gene lost 4 bases, with 18 bases spanning the gap. The CDR3 covers 15 residues. CDR3 DNA: TGTGCCAGCAGTACTCGGGCTTCTTCTGGAGAGACCCAGTACTTC. It codes for CASSTRASSGETQYF.

The gene calls are TRBV5-4 and TRBJ2-7, with 12 bases that match TRBD2. V dropped 4 bases and J dropped 5; count of bases not matched to a gene: 7. The CDR3 runs to 15 residues. Germline assignment: CDR1 SGHNT and CDR2 YYREEE (reference sequence). The DNA for the CDR3 is TGTGCCAGCAGCCCCCCGACTAGCGGGAGACACGAGCAGTACTTC. Its protein product is CASSPPTSGRHEQYF.

For this clone: In the same sample, other DNA sequences code for this CDR3. The chain carries TRBV7-2 and TRBJ2-7; possibly TRBD1 for D (6 bases). Germline CDR1 is SGHTA and CDR2 is FQGNSA. CDR3 length: 14 residues. Trimming left V 4 bases short and J 2 bases short, with 12 bases between. The CDR3 DNA follows: TGTGCCAGCAGCTCCGGGACAACGACCTACGAGCAGTACTTC. Protein product: CASSSGTTTYEQYF.

Note on this clone: This same CDR3 is encoded by further DNA sequences in the sample. This chain joins TRBV4-1 and TRBJ2-3; D is unclear. V was trimmed by 0 bases and J by 3 bases, leaving 7 bases between them. The CDR3 spans 14 residues. The V gene's germline CDR1 is MGHRA and CDR2 YSYEKL. The CDR3 DNA is TGCGCCAGCAGCCAAGACGGAACGACAGATACGCAGTATTTT. Residues: CASSQDGTTDTQYF.

This clone was recorded only once. The V and J genes are TRBV30 and TRBJ1-4; 7 bases are a match to TRBD1. The CDR3 has 15 amino acids. Germline CDR1 GTSNPN, CDR2 SVGIG (reference sequence). Trimming cost V 5 bases and J 0 bases; bases outside gene matches: 6. DNA for the CDR3: TGTGCCTGGGGCGACAGGGTCACAACTAATGAAAAACTGTTTTTT. It codes for CAWGDRVTTNEKLFF. The whole variable domain, remainder taken from reference TRBV30 and TRBJ1-4, is SQTIHQWPATLVQPVGSPLSLECTVEGTSNPNLYWYRQAAGRGLQLLFYSVGIGQISSEVPQNLSASRPQDRQFILSSKKLLLSDSGFYLCAWGDRVTTNEKLFFGSGTQLSVL.

This chain joins TRBV18 and TRBJ2-3; 12 bases agree with TRBD1. The V and J ends lost 4 bases and 6 bases, in that order; junction bases with no gene match: 5. The CDR3 has 15 amino acids. From germline, CDR1 is KGHSH and CDR2 LQKENI. CDR3 sequence: CASSLGTGGSDTQYF. The CDR3 coding sequence is TGTGCCAGCTCACTTGGGACAGGGGGCAGTGATACGCAGTATTTT.

CDR3 bases: TGCGCCAGCAGCTTGGGTAGGGGCATGCGGAACACTGAAGCTTTCTTT. Translating it yields CASSLGRGMRNTEAFF. The chain is built from TRBV5-1 and TRBJ1-1; perhaps TRBD1 as D (5 bases). CDR1 is SGHRS and CDR2 is YFSETQ in the germline V gene. Trimming removed 0 bases from V and 1 base from J, with 13 bases in between. This CDR3 is built from 16 residues.

This chain joins TRBV5-6 and TRBJ2-7, with 9 bases that match TRBD2. Looked up from germline, CDR1 is SGHDT and CDR2 is YYEEEE. Trimming at V came to 4 bases and at J to 3 bases, leaving 8 bases not matched to a gene. This CDR3 is 15 amino acids long. As DNA, the CDR3 is TGTGCCAGCAGCGAGCGGGCTAGCGGGATCTACGAGCAGTACTTC. Translating gives CASSERASGIYEQYF.

The chain uses TRBV5-1 and TRBJ2-2, with TRBD1 matching over 8 bases. This CDR3 has 16 amino acids. V dropped 4 bases and J dropped 4; count of bases not matched to a gene: 9. The germline CDR1 and CDR2 sequences are SGHRS and YFSETQ. As DNA, the CDR3 is TGCGCCAGCAGCCCATTGACAGGGGCCTTCACCGGGGAGCTGTTTTTT. Translated, it gives CASSPLTGAFTGELFF. The full variable domain, completed using reference TRBV5-1 and TRBJ2-2, is KAGVTQTPRYLIKTRGQQVTLSCSPISGHRSVSWYQQTPGQGLQFLFEYFSETQRNKGNFPGRFSGRQFSNSRSEMNVSTLELGDSALYLCASSPLTGAFTGELFFGEGSRLTVL.

This clone was recorded once. This chain uses TRBV7-2 with TRBJ2-7; the D is unclear. The CDR3 covers 14 residues. Germline loops: CDR1 SGHTA, CDR2 FQGNSA. Between the trimmed V and J ends, which lost 1 base and 1 base, there was a span of 8 bases. The CDR3 nucleotides read TGTGCCAGCAGCTTAGGGGTGGCGTCCTACGAGCAGTACTTC. It codes for CASSLGVASYEQYF. Full variable domain (remainder filled in from reference TRBV7-2 and TRBJ2-7): GAGVSQSPSNKVTEKGKDVELRCDPISGHTALYWYRQSLGQGLEFLIYFQGNSAPDKSGLPSDRFSAERTGGSVSTLTIQRTQQEDSAVYLCASSLGVASYEQYFGPGTRLTVT.

The chain uses TRBV18 and TRBJ2-3; D is perhaps TRBD2 (5 bases). Trimming stripped 0 bases from V and 2 bases from J, with 15 bases between. Germline loops: CDR1 KGHSH, CDR2 LQKENI. This CDR3 is built from 17 residues. The CDR3 DNA reads as TGTGCCAGCTCACCACCGGGGTGGCTAGCCCACACAGATACGCAGTATTTT. Protein product: CASSPPGWLAHTDTQYF.

Remarks on this clone: The identical CDR3 is also encoded by other nucleotide sequences in the sample. This rearrangement joins TRBV5-1 to TRBJ2-5; 15 bases are a match to TRBD2. V gave up 4 bases and J gave up 2 bases; unmatched junction bases: 3. CDR3 length: 16 residues. The germline V gene encodes CDR1 SGHRS and CDR2 YFSETQ. In nucleotides, the CDR3 is TGCGCCAGCAGCGCCGGACTAGCGGGGGGGCAAGAGACCCAGTACTTC. This translates into CASSAGLAGGQETQYF.

This chain joins TRBV29-1 and TRBJ2-1; 7 bases match TRBD2. The CDR3 length is 13 residues. V shed 3 bases and J 5 bases; nucleotides not matched to a gene: 4. CDR1 and CDR2 from the germline V gene are SQVTM and ANQGSEA. The CDR3, as DNA: TGCAGCGTTGACGCTAGCGGCCACAATGAGCAGTTCTTC. Its protein is CSVDASGHNEQFF.

The chain couples TRBV5-1 to TRBJ2-3, with D perhaps matching TRBD1 (8 bases). Germline CDR1 reads SGHRS; CDR2 reads YFSETQ. The V end lost 4 bases, the J end lost 4 bases, and 16 bases lay between the germline ends. CDR3 length: 15 amino acids. The DNA of the CDR3 is TGCGCCAGCAGCGTCGGACAGGGAGGGGCAGATACGCAGTATTTT. It encodes CASSVGQGGADTQYF.

The gene calls are TRBV5-1 and TRBJ1-3; 10 nucleotides agree with TRBD1. The germline V gene encodes CDR1 SGHRS and CDR2 YFSETQ. The CDR3 contains 17 residues. Germline trimming cut 4 bases from V and 4 bases from J; bases unmatched to any gene: 11. The CDR3 coding sequence is TGCGCCAGCAGCGTGCCGATGACAGGGGGCGTCGGAAACACCATATATTTT. Its translation is CASSVPMTGGVGNTIYF.

This clone was seen more than once but under ten times. The chain recombines TRBV30 with TRBJ1-2, with D hard to call. Germline assignment: CDR1 GTSNPN and CDR2 SVGIG (reference sequence). The CDR3 consists of 12 residues. V was cut by 4 bases and J by 7 bases, with 13 bases left in between. CDR3 in amino acids: CAWKTTTPGYTF. DNA of the CDR3: TGTGCCTGGAAAACGACGACCCCTGGCTACACCTTC.

The V and J genes are TRBV7-6 and TRBJ2-7; unclear D gene. The length of the CDR3 is 12 residues. Germline CDR1 is SGHVS and CDR2 is FNYEAQ. V was cut by 4 bases and J by 2 bases, with 6 bases left in between. The CDR3 here is CASSSHTYEQYF. The CDR3 DNA sequence: TGTGCCAGCAGCTCACACACCTACGAGCAGTACTTC.

The chain recombines TRBV6-6 with TRBJ2-3; 11 bases are shared with TRBD2. V trimming: 4 bases; J trimming: 3 bases; junction bases outside the gene matches: 3. CDR3 size: 15 residues. From germline, CDR1 is MNHNY and CDR2 SVGAGI (reference sequence). The CDR3 protein is CASSLLAGVTDTQYF. The CDR3, as DNA: TGTGCCAGCAGTTTACTAGCGGGGGTTACAGATACGCAGTATTTT.

The chain uses TRBV6-1 and TRBJ1-2, with TRBD1 as a possible D gene (5 bases). The CDR3 is 13 residues long. In germline, CDR1 is MNHNS, CDR2 SASEGT. V gave up 4 bases and J gave up 8 bases, with 14 bases separating them. This chain's CDR3 is CASSVFGGAGYTF. For the CDR3, the DNA is TGTGCCAGCAGTGTATTTGGAGGGGCCGGCTACACCTTC.

The chain joins TRBV10-3 to TRBJ2-7, with D unresolved. CDR3 size: 13 residues. Per the germline V gene, CDR1 is ENHRY and CDR2 is SYGVKD. Trimming took 1 base from V and 3 from J, leaving 7 bases between them. CDR3 nucleotide sequence: TGTGCCATCAGTGAGTTTGGGGACTACGAGCAGTACTTC. Its protein product is CAISEFGDYEQYF.

The chain uses TRBV29-1 and TRBJ2-7; maybe TRBD2 (5 bases). The CDR3 spans 12 residues. CDR1 is SQVTM, CDR2 ANQGSEA, per germline. Trimming took off 3 bases at V and 4 bases at J, with 10 bases between the two ends. CDR3 protein: CSVEDGIYEQYF. The CDR3 nucleotides are TGCAGCGTTGAGGACGGGATTTACGAGCAGTACTTC.

The chain employs TRBV7-9 and TRBJ2-6, with a tentative D call TRBD1 (5 bases). The CDR3 is made up of 17 amino acids. The V and J ends lost 1 base and 0 bases respectively, with 10 bases between them. CDR1 and CDR2 from the germline V gene are SEHNR and FQNEAQ (reference sequence). The CDR3 DNA reads as TGTGCCAGCAGCTTAGGGGGCCCGCTCTCTGGGGCCAACGTCCTGACTTTC. This encodes CASSLGGPLSGANVLTF.

The chain couples TRBV29-1 to TRBJ2-2; possible D gene TRBD1, 5 bases. Trimming removed 6 bases from V and 1 base from J, with 12 bases in between. The CDR3 consists of 14 residues. Germline V CDR1 and CDR2: SQVTM, ANQGSEA. The CDR3: CSVPGQLNTGELFF. The CDR3 DNA reads TGCAGCGTACCCGGACAATTGAACACCGGGGAGCTGTTTTTT.

V gene TRBV11-2 combines with J gene TRBJ2-3, with TRBD2 matching over 8 bases. CDR3 length: 14 amino acids. Trimming took 4 bases from V and 2 from J; bases not matched to a gene: 2. The germline CDR1 and CDR2 sequences are SGHAT and FQNNGV. For the CDR3, the DNA is TGTGCCAGCAGCTCGGGGGGGGCCACAGATACGCAGTATTTT. The encoded protein is CASSSGGATDTQYF.

V is TRBV4-2 and J is TRBJ2-3; D is possibly TRBD2 (5 bases). CDR3 length equals 16 residues. The germline CDR1 and CDR2 sequences are LGHNA and YNFKEQ. V gave up 0 bases and J gave up 0 bases, with 10 bases separating them. The CDR3 DNA reads as TGTGCCAGCAGCCAAGAATGGCGGGTTAGCACAGATACGCAGTATTTT. It encodes CASSQEWRVSTDTQYF.